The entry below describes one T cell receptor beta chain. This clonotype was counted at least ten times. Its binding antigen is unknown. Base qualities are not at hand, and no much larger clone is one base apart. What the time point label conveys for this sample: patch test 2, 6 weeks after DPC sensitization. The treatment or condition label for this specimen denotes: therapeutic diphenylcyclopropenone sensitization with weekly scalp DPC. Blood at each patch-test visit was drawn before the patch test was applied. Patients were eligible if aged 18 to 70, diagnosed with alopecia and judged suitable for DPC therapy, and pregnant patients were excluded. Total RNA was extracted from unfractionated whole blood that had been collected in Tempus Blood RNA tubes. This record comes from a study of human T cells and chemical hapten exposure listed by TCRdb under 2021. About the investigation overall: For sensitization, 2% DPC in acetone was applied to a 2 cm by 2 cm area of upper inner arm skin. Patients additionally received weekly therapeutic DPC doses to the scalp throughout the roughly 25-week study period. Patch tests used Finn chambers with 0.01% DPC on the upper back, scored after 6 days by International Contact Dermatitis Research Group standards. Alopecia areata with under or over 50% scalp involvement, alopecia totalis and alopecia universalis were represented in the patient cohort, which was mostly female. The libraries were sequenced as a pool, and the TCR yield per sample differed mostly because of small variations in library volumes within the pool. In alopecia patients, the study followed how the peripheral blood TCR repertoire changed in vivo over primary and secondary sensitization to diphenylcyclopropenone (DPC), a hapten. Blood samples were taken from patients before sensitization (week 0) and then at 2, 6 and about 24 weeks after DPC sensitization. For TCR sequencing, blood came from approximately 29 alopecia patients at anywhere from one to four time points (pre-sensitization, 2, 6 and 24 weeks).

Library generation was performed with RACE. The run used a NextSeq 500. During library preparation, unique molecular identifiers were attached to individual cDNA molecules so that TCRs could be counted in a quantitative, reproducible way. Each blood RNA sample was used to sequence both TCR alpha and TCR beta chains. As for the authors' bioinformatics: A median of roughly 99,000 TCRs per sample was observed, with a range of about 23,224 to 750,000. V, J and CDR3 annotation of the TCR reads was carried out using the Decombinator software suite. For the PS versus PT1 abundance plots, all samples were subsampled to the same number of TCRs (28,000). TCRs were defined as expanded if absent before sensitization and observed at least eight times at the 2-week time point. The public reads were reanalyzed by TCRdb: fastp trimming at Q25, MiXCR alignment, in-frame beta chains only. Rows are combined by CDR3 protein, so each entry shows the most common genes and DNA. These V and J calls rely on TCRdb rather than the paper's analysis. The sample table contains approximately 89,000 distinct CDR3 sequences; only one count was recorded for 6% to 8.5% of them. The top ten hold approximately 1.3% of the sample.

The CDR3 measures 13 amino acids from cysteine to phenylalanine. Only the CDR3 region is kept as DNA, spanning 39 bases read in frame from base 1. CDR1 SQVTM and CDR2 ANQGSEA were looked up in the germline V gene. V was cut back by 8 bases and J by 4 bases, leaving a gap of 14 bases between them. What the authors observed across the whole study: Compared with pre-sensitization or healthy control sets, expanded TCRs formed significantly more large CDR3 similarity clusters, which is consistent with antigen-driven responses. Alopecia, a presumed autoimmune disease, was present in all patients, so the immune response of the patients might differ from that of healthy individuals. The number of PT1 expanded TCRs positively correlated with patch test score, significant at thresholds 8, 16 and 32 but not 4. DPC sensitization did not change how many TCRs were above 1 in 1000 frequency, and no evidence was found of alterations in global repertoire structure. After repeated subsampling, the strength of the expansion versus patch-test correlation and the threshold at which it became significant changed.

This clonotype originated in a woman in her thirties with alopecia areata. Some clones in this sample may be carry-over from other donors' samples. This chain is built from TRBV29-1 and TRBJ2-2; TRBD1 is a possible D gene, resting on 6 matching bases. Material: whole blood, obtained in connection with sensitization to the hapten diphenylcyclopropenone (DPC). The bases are TGCAGCATCCTCGGGACACTCACCGGGGAGCTGTTTTTT. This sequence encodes CSILGTLTGELFF.